The present entry profiles one T cell receptor beta chain with its context. Its antigen remains unidentified. Clones were sequenced by immunoSEQ multiplex PCR, and TCRdb holds only the in-frame ones, with some missing. The table records 80,000 to 100,000 clones, 85% to 90% of them present only once. The record originates from a study of radiotherapy plus CTLA-4 blockade in lung cancer. Study at large: Patients showed objective responses in roughly 19% of cases and disease control in under 35%.

Study-wide results and caveats: Among blood TCR repertoires after radiotherapy plus ipilimumab, tumor-derived clones expanded.

V lost 1 base and J lost 0; bases outside the gene matches: 16. There are 20 residues in the CDR3. In germline, CDR1 is SGHRS, CDR2 YFSETQ. The chain carries TRBV5-1 and TRBJ2-7, with 10 bases identical to TRBD1. The input for sequencing was peripheral blood, taken from a patient treated with radiotherapy plus ipilimumab. The clonotype originates from a human donor with non-small cell lung cancer that progressed on radiotherapy plus ipilimumab. CDR3: CASSLWTGGLGAGPSYEQYF. CDR3 DNA sequence: TGCGCCAGCAGCTTGTGGACAGGGGGTTTGGGAGCGGGACCCTCCTACGAGCAGTACTTC.